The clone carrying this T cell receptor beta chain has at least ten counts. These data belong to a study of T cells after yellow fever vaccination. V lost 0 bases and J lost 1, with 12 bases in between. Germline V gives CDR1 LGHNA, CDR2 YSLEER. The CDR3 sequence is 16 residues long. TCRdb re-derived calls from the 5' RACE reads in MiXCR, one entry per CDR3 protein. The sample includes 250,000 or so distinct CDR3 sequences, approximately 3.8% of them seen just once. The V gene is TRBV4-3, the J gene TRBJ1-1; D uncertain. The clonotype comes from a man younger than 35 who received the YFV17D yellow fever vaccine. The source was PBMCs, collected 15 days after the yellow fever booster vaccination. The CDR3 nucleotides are TGCGCCAGCAGCCAAGACCGGGGTTGGGGGAACACTGAAGCTTTCTTT. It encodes CASSQDRGWGNTEAFF.